A selection of T cell receptor beta chains follows, all from one sample in a study of blood T cells in healthy people across ages. In TCRdb, the 5' RACE reads were re-called with MiXCR into one record per CDR3 protein. The table lists about 640,000 distinct CDR3 sequences, around 43% of them singletons. The material sequenced was blood. The receptor set was obtained from an elderly man in good health. Both conserved end residues are part of each CDR3. The D gene is left open where the match is weak. Clone sizes are given selectively: once, few, many, or a class where the clone is expanded.

abundance | d_gene | j_gene | v_gene | CDR3aa | CDR3nt
few | TRBD2 | TRBJ2-3 | TRBV12-3/TRBV12-4 | CASSIAGARTDTQYF | TGTGCCAGCAGTATAGCGGGAGCCAGGACAGATACGCAGTATTTT
many | - | TRBJ2-5 | TRBV13 | CASSLDSAETQYF | TGTGCCAGCAGCTTAGACAGTGCGGAGACCCAGTACTTC
once | - | TRBJ2-6 | TRBV28 | CASSPILQGSASSGANVLTF | TGTGCCAGCAGTCCCATTCTCCAGGGGTCGGCAAGCTCTGGGGCCAACGTCCTGACTTTC
once | TRBD1 | TRBJ2-7 | TRBV27 | CASRGTGATYYEQYF | TGTGCCAGCAGGGGGACAGGGGCCACTTACTACGAGCAGTACTTC
few | - | TRBJ2-5 | TRBV20-1 | CSAGRAANQETQYF | TGCAGTGCTGGCCGGGCGGCTAATCAAGAGACCCAGTACTTC
- | - | TRBJ2-7 | TRBV6-2/TRBV6-3 | CASRRAYEQYF | TGTGCCAGCAGGAGGGCGTATGAGCAGTACTTC
- | - | TRBJ2-3 | TRBV27 | CASSPRERRTGRADTQYF | TGTGCCAGCAGTCCCAGGGAAAGGAGGACAGGGAGGGCAGATACGCAGTATTTT
few | TRBD2 | TRBJ2-7 | TRBV27 | CASSTHSGGTSFYEQYF | TGTGCCAGCAGTACACACTCGGGGGGGACTAGCTTCTACGAGCAGTACTTC
- | - | TRBJ2-7 | TRBV29-1 | CSVAGGVTTYEQYF | TGCAGCGTTGCCGGCGGGGTGACCACCTACGAGCAGTACTTC
few | - | TRBJ1-1 | TRBV7-2 | CASSWIPSNTEAFF | TGTGCCAGCAGCTGGATTCCTTCGAACACTGAAGCTTTCTTT
- | TRBD2 | TRBJ2-7 | TRBV5-8 | CASSRSGYSYEQYF | TGTGCCAGCAGCCGTAGCGGGTACTCCTACGAGCAGTACTTC
many | - | TRBJ2-5 | TRBV29-1 | CSVFDGFQETQYF | TGCAGCGTTTTTGATGGCTTTCAAGAGACCCAGTACTTC
- | TRBD1 | TRBJ1-1 | TRBV6-5 | CASSYRGPRNTEAFF | TGTGCCAGCAGTTACAGGGGGCCGAGGAACACTGAAGCTTTCTTT
- | TRBD1 | TRBJ1-2 | TRBV20-1 | CSARGTGSTYTF | TGCAGTGCTAGAGGGACAGGGTCCACCTACACCTTC
- | - | TRBJ1-6 | TRBV28 | CASSPPRGLNSPLHF | TGTGCCAGCAGTCCCCCGAGGGGCCTCAATTCACCCCTCCACTTT
- | - | TRBJ2-1 | TRBV28 | CASSSLGRETFF | TGTGCCAGCAGCTCGTTGGGCCGGGAAACGTTCTTC
- | - | TRBJ2-3 | TRBV20-1 | CSARDPERRTDTQYF | TGCAGTGCTAGAGATCCTGAGCGGCGCACAGATACGCAGTATTTT
- | TRBD2 | TRBJ2-7 | TRBV6-5 | CASSQPRLATYNEQYF | TGTGCCAGCAGCCAACCGAGACTAGCGACATACAATGAGCAGTACTTC
- | - | TRBJ1-2 | TRBV7-9 | CASSPQQAIYYGCTF | TGTGCCAGCAGCCCCCAACAGGCTATCTACTATGGCTGCACCTTC
- | - | TRBJ2-1 | TRBV6-2/TRBV6-3 | CASTGSSRGNEQFF | TGTGCCAGCACAGGGAGCTCGCGTGGGAATGAGCAGTTCTTC
- | - | TRBJ2-2 | TRBV7-2 | CASSQRAFVSGELFF | TGTGCCAGCAGCCAGCGTGCGTTCGTTTCCGGGGAGCTGTTTTTT
many | TRBD1 | TRBJ2-6 | TRBV6-2/TRBV6-3 | CASTLTGSLPGANVLTF | TGTGCCAGCACCCTGACAGGGTCCCTCCCTGGGGCCAACGTCCTGACTTTC
- | TRBD1 | TRBJ2-1 | TRBV7-9 | CASSLTGGLDNEQFF | TGTGCCAGCAGCTTGACAGGGGGCCTAGACAATGAGCAGTTCTTC
few | - | TRBJ2-7 | TRBV20-1 | CSAYAGTSYEQYF | TGCAGTGCCTACGCCGGGACCTCCTACGAGCAGTACTTC
few | - | TRBJ2-5 | TRBV5-4 | CASRPDSLETQYF | TGTGCCAGCAGACCCGATAGTTTAGAGACCCAGTACTTC
few | - | TRBJ2-3 | TRBV7-2 | CASSRDRSDTQYF | TGTGCCAGCAGCAGAGACAGGTCAGATACGCAGTATTTT
many | TRBD2 | TRBJ2-1 | TRBV7-9 | CASSFRAGGYNEQFF | TGTGCCAGCAGCTTTCGAGCGGGGGGCTACAATGAGCAGTTCTTC
few | - | TRBJ2-5 | TRBV20-1 | CSARVRTRTLVSQETQYF | TGCAGTGCTAGAGTGCGAACCAGGACACTAGTAAGCCAAGAGACCCAGTACTTC
- | TRBD1 | TRBJ1-1 | TRBV11-2 | CASSPQTGGYEAFF | TGTGCCAGCAGCCCCCAGACAGGGGGCTATGAAGCTTTCTTT
- | - | TRBJ1-2 | TRBV5-1 | CAGSLIPDMFGYTF | TGCGCCGGCAGCTTGATTCCCGACATGTTTGGCTACACCTTC
- | TRBD2 | TRBJ2-1 | TRBV6-2/TRBV6-3 | CASSYLLGTTFENEQFF | TGTGCCAGCAGTTACCTTCTAGGGACTACTTTTGAGAATGAGCAGTTCTTC
few | - | TRBJ1-6 | TRBV4-3 | CASSTRPDFNSPLHF | TGCGCCAGCAGCACCCGTCCTGATTTTAATTCACCCCTCCACTTT
few | - | TRBJ1-2 | TRBV4-3 | CASSLRTAPNYGYTF | TGCGCCAGCAGCCTGCGGACGGCTCCTAACTATGGCTACACCTTC
few | - | TRBJ2-1 | TRBV29-1 | CSVAEGDSIQFF | TGCAGCGTTGCTGAGGGGGACTCCATCCAGTTCTTC
few | TRBD2 | TRBJ2-1 | TRBV20-1 | CSAPNRLAGGYNEQFF | TGCAGTGCTCCTAATCGACTAGCGGGAGGGTACAATGAGCAGTTCTTC
once | TRBD2 | TRBJ2-3 | TRBV29-1 | CRPGLAGGRDTRYF | TGCAGACCGGGACTAGCGGGGGGGAGAGATACGCGGTATTTT
once | - | TRBJ2-5 | TRBV20-1 | CSAEQGPGETQYF | TGCAGTGCTGAACAGGGTCCAGGGGAGACCCAGTACTTC
- | - | TRBJ2-7 | TRBV10-1 | CASSLGRGPYNEQYF | TGCGCCAGCAGCCTCGGGAGAGGGCCTTACAATGAGCAGTACTTC
- | - | TRBJ2-5 | TRBV24-1 | CATSDPTIGNYEQYF | TGTGCCACCAGTGATCCTACGATTGGCAACTATGAGCAGTACTTC
few | - | TRBJ2-3 | TRBV7-3 | CASSLGGADSVGTDTQYF | TGTGCCAGCAGCTTAGGAGGGGCCGACTCGGTTGGCACAGATACGCAGTATTTT
few | - | TRBJ2-3 | TRBV10-3 | CAISGSAGYTDTQYF | TGTGCCATCAGTGGGTCCGCAGGGTACACAGATACGCAGTATTTT
many | TRBD2 | TRBJ2-2 | TRBV20-1 | CSAAQTSVTGELFF | TGCAGTGCCGCCCAGACTAGCGTAACCGGGGAGCTGTTTTTT
- | TRBD2 | TRBJ2-5 | TRBV5-7 | CASSPPGTSEETQYF | TGTGCCAGCAGCCCCCCCGGGACTAGCGAGGAGACCCAGTACTTC
- | - | TRBJ2-7 | TRBV7-8 | CASSLAGGACEQYF | TGTGCCAGCAGCTTAGCGGGAGGAGCCTGCGAGCAGTACTTC
many | TRBD1 | TRBJ1-5 | TRBV7-2 | CASSFSRGLYQPQHF | TGTGCCAGCAGCTTTTCCAGGGGGTTGTATCAGCCCCAGCATTTT
- | - | TRBJ2-5 | TRBV5-4 | CASSYTGYQGETQYF | TGTGCCAGCAGCTATACAGGGTATCAGGGAGAGACCCAGTACTTC
- | TRBD2 | TRBJ2-5 | TRBV7-8 | CASSLVGGGPGNEQYF | TGTGCCAGCAGCTTAGTTGGGGGAGGGCCGGGCAATGAGCAGTACTTC
- | - | TRBJ2-7 | TRBV4-2 | CASSQRWEDEQYF | TGTGCCAGCAGCCAACGGTGGGAGGATGAGCAGTACTTC
many | - | TRBJ2-7 | TRBV7-2 | CASSGRAFGEQYF | TGTGCCAGCAGCGGACGGGCCTTTGGGGAGCAGTACTTC